The source of this T cell receptor (beta chain) is a study of cytomegalovirus exposure and HLA in healthy donors. General study findings and limits: Researchers counted roughly 150 TCR beta chains as cytomegalovirus-associated.

The PCR contained 60 Vbeta and 13 Jbeta primers. Assay: immunoSEQ multiplex PCR; the TCRdb copy retains only in-frame clones and omits some. The sample contains some 88,000 clones, 65% to 80% of which appear only once. About this clone: Its antigen is as yet unknown.

Sequenced input: PBMCs. This clonotype originated in a young woman in good health and CMV-seropositive.

DNA of the CDR3: TGTGCCAGCAGGGCCCGGACAGGGGAGGGCTATGGCTACACCTTC. The encoded protein is CASRARTGEGYGYTF. The chain carries TRBV2 and TRBJ1-2; the match to TRBD1 covers 9 bases. V shed 6 bases and J 4 bases; nucleotides not matched to a gene: 9. Germline V gene data show CDR1 as SNHLY and CDR2 as FYNNEI. The CDR3 covers 15 residues.